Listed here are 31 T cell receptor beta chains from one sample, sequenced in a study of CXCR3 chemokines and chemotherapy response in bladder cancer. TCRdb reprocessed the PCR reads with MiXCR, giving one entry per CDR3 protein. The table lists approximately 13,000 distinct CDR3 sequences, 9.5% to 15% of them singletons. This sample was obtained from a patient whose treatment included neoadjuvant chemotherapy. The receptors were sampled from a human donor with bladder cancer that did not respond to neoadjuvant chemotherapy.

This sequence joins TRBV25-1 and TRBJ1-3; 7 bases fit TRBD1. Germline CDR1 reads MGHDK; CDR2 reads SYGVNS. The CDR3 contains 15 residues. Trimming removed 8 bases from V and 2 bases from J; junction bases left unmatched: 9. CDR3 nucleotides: TGTGCCAGCCAGGGGGGACAGTCGCCTGGAAACACCATATATTTT. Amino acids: CASQGGQSPGNTIYF.

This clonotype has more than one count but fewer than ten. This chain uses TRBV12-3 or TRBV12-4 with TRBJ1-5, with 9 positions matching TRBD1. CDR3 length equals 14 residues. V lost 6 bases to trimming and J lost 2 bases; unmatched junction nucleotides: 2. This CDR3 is CASSWDRGNQPQHF. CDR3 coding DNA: TGTGCCAGCAGCTGGGACAGGGGCAATCAGCCCCAGCATTTT.

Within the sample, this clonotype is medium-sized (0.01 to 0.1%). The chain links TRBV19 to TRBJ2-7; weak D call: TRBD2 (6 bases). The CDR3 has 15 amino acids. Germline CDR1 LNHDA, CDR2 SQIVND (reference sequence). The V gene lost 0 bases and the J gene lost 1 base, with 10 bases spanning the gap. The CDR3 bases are TGTGCCAGTAGTATAGAGGGAGGATTGTCCTACGAGCAGTACTTC. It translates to CASSIEGGLSYEQYF.

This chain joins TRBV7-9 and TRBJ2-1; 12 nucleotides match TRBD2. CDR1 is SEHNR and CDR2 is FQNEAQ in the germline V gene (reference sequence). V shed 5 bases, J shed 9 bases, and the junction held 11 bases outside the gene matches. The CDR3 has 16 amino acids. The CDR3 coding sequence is TGTGCCAGCAGCCCCCGAGGGCTAGCGGGAGGGCTTGAGCAGTTCTTC. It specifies CASSPRGLAGGLEQFF. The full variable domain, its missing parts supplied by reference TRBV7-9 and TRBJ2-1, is DTGVSQNPRHKITKRGQNVTFRCDPISEHNRLYWYRQTLGQGPEFLTYFQNEAQLEKSRLLSDRFSAERPKGSFSTLEIQRTEQGDSAMYLCASSPRGLAGGLEQFFGPGTRLTVL.

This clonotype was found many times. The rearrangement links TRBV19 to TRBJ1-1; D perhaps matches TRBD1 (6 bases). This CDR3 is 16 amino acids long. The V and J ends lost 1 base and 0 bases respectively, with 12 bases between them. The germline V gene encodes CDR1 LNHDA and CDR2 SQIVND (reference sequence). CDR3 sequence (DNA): TGTGCCAGTAGTATAGCTGGGGGGACACTGAACACTGAAGCTTTCTTT. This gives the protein CASSIAGGTLNTEAFF. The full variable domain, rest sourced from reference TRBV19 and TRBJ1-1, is DGGITQSPKYLFRKEGQNVTLSCEQNLNHDAMYWYRQDPGQGLRLIYYSQIVNDFQKGDIAEGYSVSREKKESFPLTVTSAQKNPTAFYLCASSIAGGTLNTEAFFGQGTRLTVV.

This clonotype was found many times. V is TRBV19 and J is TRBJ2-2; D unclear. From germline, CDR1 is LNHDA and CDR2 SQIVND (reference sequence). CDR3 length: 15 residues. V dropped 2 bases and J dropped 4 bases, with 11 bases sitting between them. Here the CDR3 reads CASSITGSGTGELFF. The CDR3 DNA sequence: TGTGCCAGTAGTATAACTGGGTCGGGCACCGGGGAGCTGTTTTTT.

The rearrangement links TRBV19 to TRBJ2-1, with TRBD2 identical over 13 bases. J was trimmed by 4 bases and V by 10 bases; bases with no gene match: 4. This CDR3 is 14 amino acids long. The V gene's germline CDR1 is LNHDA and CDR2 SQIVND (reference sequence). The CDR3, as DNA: TGTGCCACTCGGACTAGCGGGAGTTACAATGAGCAGTTCTTC. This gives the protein CATRTSGSYNEQFF.

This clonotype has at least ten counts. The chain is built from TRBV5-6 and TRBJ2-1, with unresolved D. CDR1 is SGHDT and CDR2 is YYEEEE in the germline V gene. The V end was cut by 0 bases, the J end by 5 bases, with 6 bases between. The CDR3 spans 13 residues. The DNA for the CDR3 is TGTGCCAGCAGCTTGGCCGGACACAATGAGCAGTTCTTC. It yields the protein CASSLAGHNEQFF.

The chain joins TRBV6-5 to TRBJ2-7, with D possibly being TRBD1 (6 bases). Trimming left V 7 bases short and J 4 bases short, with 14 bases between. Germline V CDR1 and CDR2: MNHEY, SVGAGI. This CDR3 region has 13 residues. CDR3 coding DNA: TGTGCCAGCACCCCAGGGGACGGGTACGAGCAGTACTTC. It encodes CASTPGDGYEQYF.

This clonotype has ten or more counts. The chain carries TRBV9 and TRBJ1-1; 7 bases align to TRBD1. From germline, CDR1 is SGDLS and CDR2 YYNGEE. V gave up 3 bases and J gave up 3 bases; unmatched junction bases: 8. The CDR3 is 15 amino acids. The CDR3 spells CASSEGDSWHTEAFF. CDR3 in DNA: TGTGCCAGCAGCGAGGGGGACAGCTGGCACACTGAAGCTTTCTTT.

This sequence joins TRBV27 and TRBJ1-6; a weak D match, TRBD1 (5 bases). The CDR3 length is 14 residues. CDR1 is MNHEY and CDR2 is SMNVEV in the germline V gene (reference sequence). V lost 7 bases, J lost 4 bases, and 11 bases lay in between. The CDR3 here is CASMIGTYNSPLHF. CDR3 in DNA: TGTGCCAGCATGATAGGGACGTATAATTCACCCCTCCACTTT.

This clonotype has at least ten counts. This CDR3 reads CASIPGQGRYGYTF. CDR3 bases: TGTGCCAGTATACCGGGACAGGGGCGCTATGGCTACACCTTC. V gene TRBV19 combines with J gene TRBJ1-2, with 10 bases matching TRBD1. J gave up 4 bases and V 7 bases, and 6 bases lay outside the gene matches. Per the germline V gene, CDR1 is LNHDA and CDR2 is SQIVND (reference sequence). This CDR3 is 14 amino acids long.

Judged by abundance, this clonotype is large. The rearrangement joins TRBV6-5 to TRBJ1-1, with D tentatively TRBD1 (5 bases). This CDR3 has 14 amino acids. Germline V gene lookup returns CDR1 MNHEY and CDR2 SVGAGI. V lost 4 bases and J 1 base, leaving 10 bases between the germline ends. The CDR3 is CASSSGLENTEAFF. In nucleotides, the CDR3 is TGTGCCAGCAGTTCGGGACTAGAGAACACTGAAGCTTTCTTT.

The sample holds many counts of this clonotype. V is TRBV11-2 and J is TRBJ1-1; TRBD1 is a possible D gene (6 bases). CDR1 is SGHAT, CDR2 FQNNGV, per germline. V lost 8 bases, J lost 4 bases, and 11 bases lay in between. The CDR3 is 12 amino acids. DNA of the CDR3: TGTGCCAGCGCGGGGGGGCTCACTGAAGCTTTCTTT. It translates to CASAGGLTEAFF.

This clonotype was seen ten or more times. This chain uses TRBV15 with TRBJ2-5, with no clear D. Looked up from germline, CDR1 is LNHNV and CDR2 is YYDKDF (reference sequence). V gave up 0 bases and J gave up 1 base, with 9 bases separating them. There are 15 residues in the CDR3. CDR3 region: CATSRDRSLQETQYF. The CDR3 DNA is TGTGCCACCAGCAGAGATAGGAGCCTCCAAGAGACCCAGTACTTC.

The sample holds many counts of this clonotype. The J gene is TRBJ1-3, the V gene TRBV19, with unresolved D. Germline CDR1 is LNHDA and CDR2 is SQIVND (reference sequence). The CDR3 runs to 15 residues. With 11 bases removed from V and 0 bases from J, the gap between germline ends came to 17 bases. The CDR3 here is CASRELLNSGNTIYF. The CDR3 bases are TGTGCCTCTAGGGAGCTGCTTAACTCTGGAAACACCATATATTTT.

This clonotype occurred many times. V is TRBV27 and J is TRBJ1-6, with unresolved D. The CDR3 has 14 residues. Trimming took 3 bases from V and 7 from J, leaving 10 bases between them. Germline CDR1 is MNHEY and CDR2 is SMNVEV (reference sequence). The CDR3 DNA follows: TGTGCCAGCAGTTTCGAGGCCTCCAATTCACCCCTCCACTTT. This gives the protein CASSFEASNSPLHF.

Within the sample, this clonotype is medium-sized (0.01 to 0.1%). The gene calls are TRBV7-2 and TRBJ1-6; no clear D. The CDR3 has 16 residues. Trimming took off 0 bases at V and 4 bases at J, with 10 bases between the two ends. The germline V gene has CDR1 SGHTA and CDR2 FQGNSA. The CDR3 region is CASSLAGLGYNSPLHF. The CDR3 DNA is TGTGCCAGCAGCTTAGCAGGGCTGGGGTATAATTCACCCCTCCACTTT.

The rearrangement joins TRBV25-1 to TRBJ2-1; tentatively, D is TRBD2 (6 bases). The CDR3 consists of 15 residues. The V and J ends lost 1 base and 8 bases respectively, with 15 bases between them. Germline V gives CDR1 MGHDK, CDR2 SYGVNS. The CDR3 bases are TGTGCCAGCAGTGAATTTGGCGGGGAGGTGGATGAGCAGTTCTTC. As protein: CASSEFGGEVDEQFF.

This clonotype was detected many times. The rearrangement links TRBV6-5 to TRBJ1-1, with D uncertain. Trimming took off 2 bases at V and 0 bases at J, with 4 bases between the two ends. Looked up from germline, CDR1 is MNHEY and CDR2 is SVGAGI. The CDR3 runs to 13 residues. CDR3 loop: CASSYLVNTEAFF. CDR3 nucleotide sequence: TGTGCCAGCAGTTACCTAGTGAACACTGAAGCTTTCTTT.

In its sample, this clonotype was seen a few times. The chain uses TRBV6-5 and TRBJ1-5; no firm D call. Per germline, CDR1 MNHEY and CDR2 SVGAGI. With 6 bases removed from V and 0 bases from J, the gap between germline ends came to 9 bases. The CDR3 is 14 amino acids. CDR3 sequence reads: CASRGSYSNQPQHF. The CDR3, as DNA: TGTGCCAGCAGGGGATCGTATAGCAATCAGCCCCAGCATTTT.

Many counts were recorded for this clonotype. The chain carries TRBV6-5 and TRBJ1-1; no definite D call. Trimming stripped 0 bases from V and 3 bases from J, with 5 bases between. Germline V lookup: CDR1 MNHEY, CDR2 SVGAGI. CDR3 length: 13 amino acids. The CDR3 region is CASSYSFDTEAFF. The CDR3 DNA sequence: TGTGCCAGCAGTTACTCGTTTGACACTGAAGCTTTCTTT.

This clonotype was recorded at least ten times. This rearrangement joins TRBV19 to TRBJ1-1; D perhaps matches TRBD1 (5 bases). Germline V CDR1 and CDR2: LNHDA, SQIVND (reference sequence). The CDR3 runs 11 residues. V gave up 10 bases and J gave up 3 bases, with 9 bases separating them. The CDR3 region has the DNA TGTGCCACCCAGGGTTACACTGAAGCTTTCTTT. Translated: CATQGYTEAFF.

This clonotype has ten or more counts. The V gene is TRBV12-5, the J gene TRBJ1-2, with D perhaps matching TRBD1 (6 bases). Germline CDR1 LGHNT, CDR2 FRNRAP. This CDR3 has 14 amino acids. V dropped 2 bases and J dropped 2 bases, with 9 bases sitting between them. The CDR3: CASGLPGGNYGYTF. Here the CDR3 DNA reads TGTGCTAGTGGTTTGCCTGGGGGCAACTATGGCTACACCTTC. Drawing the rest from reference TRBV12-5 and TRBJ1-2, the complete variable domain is DARVTQTPRHKVTEMGQEVTMRCQPILGHNTVFWYRQTMMQGLELLAYFRNRAPLDDSGMPKDRFSAEMPDATLATLKIQPSEPRDSAVYFCASGLPGGNYGYTFGSGTRLTVV.

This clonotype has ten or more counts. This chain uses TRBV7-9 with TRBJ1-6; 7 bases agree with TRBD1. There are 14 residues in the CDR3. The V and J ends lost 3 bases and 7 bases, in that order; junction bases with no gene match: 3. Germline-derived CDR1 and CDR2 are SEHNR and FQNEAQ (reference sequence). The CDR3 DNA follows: TGTGCCAGCAGCTTTGACAGGGACAATTCACCCCTCCACTTT. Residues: CASSFDRDNSPLHF.

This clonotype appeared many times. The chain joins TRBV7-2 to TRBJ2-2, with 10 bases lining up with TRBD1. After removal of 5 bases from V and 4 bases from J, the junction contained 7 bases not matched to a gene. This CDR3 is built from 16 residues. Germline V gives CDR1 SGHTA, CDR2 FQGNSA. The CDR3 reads CASSPRDRGGTGELFF. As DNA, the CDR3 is TGTGCCAGCAGCCCGAGGGACAGGGGAGGCACCGGGGAGCTGTTTTTT.

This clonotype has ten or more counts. CDR3 loop: CASSYYRGGAGETQYF. CDR3 bases: TGTGCCAGCAGTTACTATCGCGGGGGGGCAGGAGAGACCCAGTACTTC. The chain combines TRBV6-5 with TRBJ2-5, with 9 bases fitting TRBD2. Trimming at V came to 1 base and at J to 4 bases, leaving 7 bases not matched to a gene. The CDR3 covers 16 residues. Germline CDR1 is MNHEY and CDR2 is SVGAGI.

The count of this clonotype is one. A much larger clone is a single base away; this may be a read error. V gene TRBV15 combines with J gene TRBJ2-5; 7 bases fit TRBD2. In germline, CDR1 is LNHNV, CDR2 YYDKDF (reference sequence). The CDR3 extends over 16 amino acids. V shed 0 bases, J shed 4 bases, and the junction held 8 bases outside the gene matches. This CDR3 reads CATSRDGLVGPETQYF. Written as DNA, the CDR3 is TGTGCCACCAGCAGAGATGGACTAGTGGGACCAGAGACCCAGTACTTC.

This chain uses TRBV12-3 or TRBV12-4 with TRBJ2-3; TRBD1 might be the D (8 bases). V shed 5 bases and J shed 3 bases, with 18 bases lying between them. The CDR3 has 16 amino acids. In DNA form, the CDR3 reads TGTGCCAGCAGTACCACAGGGGGGGGCCTGACAGATACGCAGTATTTT. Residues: CASSTTGGGLTDTQYF.

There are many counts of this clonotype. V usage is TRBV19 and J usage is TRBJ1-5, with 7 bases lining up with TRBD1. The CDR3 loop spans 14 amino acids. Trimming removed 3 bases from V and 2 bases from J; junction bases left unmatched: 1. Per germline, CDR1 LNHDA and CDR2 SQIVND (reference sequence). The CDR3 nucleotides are TGTGCCAGTAGTATTGACAGGGGCAATCAGCCCCAGCATTTT. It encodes CASSIDRGNQPQHF.

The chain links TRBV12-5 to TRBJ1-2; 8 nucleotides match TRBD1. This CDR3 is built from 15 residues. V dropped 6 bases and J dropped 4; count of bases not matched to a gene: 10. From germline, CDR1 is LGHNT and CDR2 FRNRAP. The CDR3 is CASGRSAGGLYGYTF. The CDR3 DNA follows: TGTGCTAGTGGCCGCTCGGCAGGGGGCCTCTATGGCTACACCTTC. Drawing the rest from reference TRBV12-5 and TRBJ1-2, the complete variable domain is DARVTQTPRHKVTEMGQEVTMRCQPILGHNTVFWYRQTMMQGLELLAYFRNRAPLDDSGMPKDRFSAEMPDATLATLKIQPSEPRDSAVYFCASGRSAGGLYGYTFGSGTRLTVV.